This TCR beta chain was captured in a study of T-cell reconstitution after alpha-beta-depleted transplantation in children. Study outcomes and limitations: T-cell numbers and diversity, one year after transplant, stemmed largely from T cells that were newly produced. Certain patients had high TCRbeta diversity at day 60, and it came from recipient T cells and thymic progenitors that survived.

In regard to this clonotype: The antigen is undetermined.

CDR1 is SNHLY and CDR2 is FYNNEI in the germline V gene. This CDR3 has 18 amino acids. The junction had 11 bases not matched to a gene; V was cut back by 7 bases and J by 2 bases. Unique molecular identifiers were used to barcode this TCRbeta library. TCRdb independently ran MiXCR on the PCR reads; one entry per CDR3 protein. The data show some 600,000 distinct CDR3 sequences, with 10% to 15% seen just once and about 2.2% held by the top ten. The chain combines TRBV2 with TRBJ2-3, with TRBD2 identical over 14 bases. This specimen consisted of PBMCs, mostly from graft donor cells, obtained 360 days after TCRalphabeta/CD19-depleted stem cell transplant. The sequence came from a male patient younger than 18 who had a stem cell transplant for acute myeloid leukemia, so the T cells may come from the graft donor. The CDR3 DNA reads as TGTGCCAGCAAGTTTGGGGGACTAGCGGGGGCGTTCACAGATACGCAGTATTTT. Its translation is CASKFGGLAGAFTDTQYF.